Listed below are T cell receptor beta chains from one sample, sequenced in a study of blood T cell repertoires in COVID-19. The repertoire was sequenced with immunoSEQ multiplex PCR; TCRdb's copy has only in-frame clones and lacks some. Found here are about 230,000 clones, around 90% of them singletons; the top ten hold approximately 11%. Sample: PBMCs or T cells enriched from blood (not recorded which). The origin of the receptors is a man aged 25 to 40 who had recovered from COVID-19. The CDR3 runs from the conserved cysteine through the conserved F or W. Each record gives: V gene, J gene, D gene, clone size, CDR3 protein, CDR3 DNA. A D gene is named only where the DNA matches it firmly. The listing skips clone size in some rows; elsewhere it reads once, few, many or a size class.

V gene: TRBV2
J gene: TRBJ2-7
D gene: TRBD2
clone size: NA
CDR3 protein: CASSAAGPYEQYF
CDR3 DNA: TGTGCCAGCAGTGCAGCGGGGCCCTACGAGCAGTACTTC

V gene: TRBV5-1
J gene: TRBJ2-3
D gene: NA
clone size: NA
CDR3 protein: CASSSGRVTDTQYF
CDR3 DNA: TGCGCCAGCAGCTCGGGGAGAGTTACAGATACGCAGTATTTT

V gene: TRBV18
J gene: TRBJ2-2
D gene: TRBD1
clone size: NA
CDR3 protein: CASSSGQANTGELFF
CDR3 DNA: TGTGCCAGCTCCTCAGGACAGGCGAACACCGGGGAGCTGTTTTTT

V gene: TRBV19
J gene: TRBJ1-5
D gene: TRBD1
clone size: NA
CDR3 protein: CASSLDRDQPQHF
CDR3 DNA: TGTGCCAGTAGTCTCGACAGGGATCAGCCCCAGCATTTT

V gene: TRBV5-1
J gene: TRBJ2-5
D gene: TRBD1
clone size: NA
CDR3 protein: CASSRDRVEQETQYF
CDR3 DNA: TGCGCCAGCAGCCGGGACAGGGTAGAGCAAGAGACCCAGTACTTC

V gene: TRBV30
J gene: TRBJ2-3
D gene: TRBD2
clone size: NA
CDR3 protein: CAWSVDSSGGTDTQYF
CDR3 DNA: TGTGCCTGGAGTGTGGATTCTAGCGGGGGCACAGATACGCAGTATTTT

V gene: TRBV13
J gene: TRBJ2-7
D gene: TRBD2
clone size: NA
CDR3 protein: CASSLYSGGRNEQYF
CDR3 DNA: TGTGCCAGCAGCTTATATAGCGGGGGGCGCAACGAGCAGTACTTC

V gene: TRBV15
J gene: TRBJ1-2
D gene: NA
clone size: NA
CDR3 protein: CATLTPPYGYTF
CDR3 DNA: TGTGCCACCCTGACACCTCCCTATGGCTACACCTTC

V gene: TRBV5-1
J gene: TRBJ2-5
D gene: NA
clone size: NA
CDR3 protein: CASSLAGETQYF
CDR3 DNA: TGCGCCAGCAGCTTGGCGGGAGAGACCCAGTACTTC

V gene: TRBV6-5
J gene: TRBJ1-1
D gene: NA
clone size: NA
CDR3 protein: CASSYPGGAFF
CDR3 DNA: TGTGCCAGCAGTTACCCCGGGGGAGCTTTCTTT

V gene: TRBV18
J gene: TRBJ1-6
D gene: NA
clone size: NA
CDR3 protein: CASSPPVQNLNSPLHF
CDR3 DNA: TGTGCCAGCTCACCACCCGTGCAGAATCTTAATTCACCCCTCCACTTT

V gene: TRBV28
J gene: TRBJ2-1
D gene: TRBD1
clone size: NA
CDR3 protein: CASSLSSGGREQFF
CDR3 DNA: TGTGCCAGCAGTTTATCGTCAGGGGGCAGAGAGCAGTTCTTC

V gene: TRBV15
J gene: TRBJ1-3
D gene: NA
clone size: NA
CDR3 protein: CATSRDGRTASGNTIYF
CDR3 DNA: TGTGCCACCAGCAGAGACGGCCGGACAGCCTCTGGAAACACCATATATTTT

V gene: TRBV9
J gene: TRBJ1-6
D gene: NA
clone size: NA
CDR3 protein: CASSGDHRSSYNSPLHF
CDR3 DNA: TGTGCCAGCAGCGGAGATCACAGGAGCTCCTATAATTCACCCCTCCACTTT

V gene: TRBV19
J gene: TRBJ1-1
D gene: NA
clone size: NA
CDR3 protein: CASSMDTLGTEAFF
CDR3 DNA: TGTGCCAGTAGTATGGACACGCTAGGCACTGAAGCTTTCTTT

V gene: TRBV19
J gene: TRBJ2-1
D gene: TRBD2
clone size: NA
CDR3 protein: CASSIMELAGLNYYNEQFF
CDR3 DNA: TGTGCCAGTAGTATTATGGAACTAGCGGGGTTAAATTACTACAATGAGCAGTTCTTC

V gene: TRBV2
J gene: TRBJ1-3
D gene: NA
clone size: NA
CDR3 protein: CASSDGRTNSGNTIYF
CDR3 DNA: TGTGCCAGCAGTGACGGGCGGACAAACTCTGGAAACACCATATATTTT

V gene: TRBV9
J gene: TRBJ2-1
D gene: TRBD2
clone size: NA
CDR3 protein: CASSVVSSGRNEQFF
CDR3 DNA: TGTGCCAGCAGCGTAGTGTCTAGCGGGAGGAATGAGCAGTTCTTC

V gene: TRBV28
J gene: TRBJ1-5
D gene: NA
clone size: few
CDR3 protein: CASMFWGRGSNQPQHF
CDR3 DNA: TGTGCCAGCATGTTTTGGGGGCGCGGGAGCAATCAGCCCCAGCATTTT

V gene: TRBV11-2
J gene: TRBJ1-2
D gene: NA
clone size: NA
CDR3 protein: CASSSTGSGYGYTF
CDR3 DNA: TGTGCCAGCAGCTCCACAGGGTCCGGGTATGGCTACACCTTC

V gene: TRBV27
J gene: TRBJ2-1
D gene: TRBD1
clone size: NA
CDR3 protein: CASSLNRGSTYNEQFF
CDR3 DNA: TGTGCCAGCAGTTTAAACAGGGGATCAACCTACAATGAGCAGTTCTTC

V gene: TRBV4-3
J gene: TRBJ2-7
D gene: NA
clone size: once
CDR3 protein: CASSQELAREQYF
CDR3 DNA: TGCGCCAGCAGCCAAGAGCTCGCGAGGGAGCAGTACTTC

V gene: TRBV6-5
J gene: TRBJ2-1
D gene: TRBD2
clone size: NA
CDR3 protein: CARKRELDYNEQFF
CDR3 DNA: TGTGCCAGAAAGCGGGAGCTGGATTACAATGAGCAGTTCTTC

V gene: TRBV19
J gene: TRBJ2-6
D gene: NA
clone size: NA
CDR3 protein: CASRGATGLFSGANVLTF
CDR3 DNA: TGTGCCAGCAGGGGGGCGACAGGCCTATTCTCTGGGGCCAACGTCCTGACTTTC

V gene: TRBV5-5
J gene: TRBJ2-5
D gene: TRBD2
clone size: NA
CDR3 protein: CASSYRGGRVIGTQYF
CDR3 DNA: TGTGCCAGCAGTTACCGGGGGGGCCGGGTCATCGGGACCCAGTACTTC

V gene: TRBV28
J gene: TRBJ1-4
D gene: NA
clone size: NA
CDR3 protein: CASSFAGGGIEKLFF
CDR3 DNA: TGTGCCAGCAGTTTCGCGGGAGGTGGAATTGAAAAACTGTTTTTT

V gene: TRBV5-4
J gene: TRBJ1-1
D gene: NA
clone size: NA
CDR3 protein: CASRSGQMNTEAFF
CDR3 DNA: TGTGCCAGCAGATCAGGACAGATGAACACTGAAGCTTTCTTT

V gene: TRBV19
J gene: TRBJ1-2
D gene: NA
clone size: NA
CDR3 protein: CASSSGGYTF
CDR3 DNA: TGTGCCAGTAGCTCGGGAGGCTACACCTTC

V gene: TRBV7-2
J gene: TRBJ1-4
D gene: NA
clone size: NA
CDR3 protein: CASSSGDTTNEKLFF
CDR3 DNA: TGTGCCAGCAGCTCCGGGGACACAACTAATGAAAAACTGTTTTTT

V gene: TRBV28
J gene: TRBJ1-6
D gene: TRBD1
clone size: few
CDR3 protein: CASSDREYNSPLHF
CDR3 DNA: TGTGCCAGCAGTGACAGGGAGTATAATTCACCCCTCCACTTT

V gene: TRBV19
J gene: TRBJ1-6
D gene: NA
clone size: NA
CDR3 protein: CASWDTRLSSPLHF
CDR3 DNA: TGTGCCAGTTGGGACACAAGGTTGAGTTCACCCCTCCACTTT

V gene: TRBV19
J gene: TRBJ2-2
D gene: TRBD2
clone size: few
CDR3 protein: CASSPGVAGGTGELFF
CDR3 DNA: TGTGCCAGTAGTCCCGGGGTAGCGGGGGGCACCGGGGAGCTGTTTTTT

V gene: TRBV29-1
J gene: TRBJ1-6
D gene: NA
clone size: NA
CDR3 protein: CSGTGAPYSPLHF
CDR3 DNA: TGCAGCGGTACAGGTGCCCCTTATTCACCCCTCCACTTT

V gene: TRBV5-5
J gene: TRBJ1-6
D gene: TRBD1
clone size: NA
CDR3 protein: CASSLVGGTTPLHF
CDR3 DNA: TGTGCCAGCAGCTTGGTAGGGGGCACGACACCCCTCCACTTT

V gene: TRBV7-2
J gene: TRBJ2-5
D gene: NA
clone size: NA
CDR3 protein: CASSLGGAFPETQYF
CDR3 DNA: TGTGCCAGCAGCTTAGGGGGCGCGTTCCCAGAGACCCAGTACTTC

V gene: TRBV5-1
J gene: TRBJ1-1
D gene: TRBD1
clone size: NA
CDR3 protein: CASSQEQGQKVAFF
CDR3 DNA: TGCGCCAGCAGTCAAGAACAGGGGCAGAAGGTAGCTTTCTTT

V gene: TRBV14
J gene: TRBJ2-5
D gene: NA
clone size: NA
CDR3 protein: CASSQEGRPVGEETQYF
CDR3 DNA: TGTGCCAGCAGCCAAGAAGGACGACCCGTAGGGGAAGAGACCCAGTACTTC

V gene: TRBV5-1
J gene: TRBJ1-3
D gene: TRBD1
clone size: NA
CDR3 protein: CASSLQGAGNTIYF
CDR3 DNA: TGCGCCAGCAGCTTACAGGGGGCTGGAAACACCATATATTTT

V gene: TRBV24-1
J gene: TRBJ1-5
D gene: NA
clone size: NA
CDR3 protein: CATINAEGYQPQHF
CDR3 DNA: TGTGCCACCATAAATGCAGAGGGATATCAGCCCCAGCATTTT

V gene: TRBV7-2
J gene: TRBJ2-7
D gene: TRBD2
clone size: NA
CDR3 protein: CASSLFNGRDEQYF
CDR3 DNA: TGTGCCAGCAGCTTATTCAACGGGAGGGACGAGCAGTACTTC

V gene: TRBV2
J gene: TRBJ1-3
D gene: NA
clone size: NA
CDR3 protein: CASSPTGSGNTIYF
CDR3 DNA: TGTGCCAGCAGTCCGACGGGTTCTGGAAACACCATATATTTT

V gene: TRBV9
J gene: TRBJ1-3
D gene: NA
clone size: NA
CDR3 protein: CASSVSTGSGNTIYF
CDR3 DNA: TGTGCCAGCAGCGTAAGTACTGGCTCTGGAAACACCATATATTTT

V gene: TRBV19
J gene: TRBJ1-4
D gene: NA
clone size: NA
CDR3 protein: CASTAASTNEKLFF
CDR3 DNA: TGTGCCAGTACCGCGGCATCAACTAATGAAAAACTGTTTTTT

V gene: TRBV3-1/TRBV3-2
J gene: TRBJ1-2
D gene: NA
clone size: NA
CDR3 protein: CASSQDTGKGYTF
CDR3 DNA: TGTGCCAGCAGCCAAGATACAGGGAAAGGCTACACCTTC

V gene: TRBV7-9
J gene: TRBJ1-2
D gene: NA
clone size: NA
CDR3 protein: CASSKTVNYGYTF
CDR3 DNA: TGTGCCAGCAGCAAGACAGTTAACTATGGCTACACCTTC

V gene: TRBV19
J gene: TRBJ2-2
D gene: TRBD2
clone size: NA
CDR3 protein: CASTPRGVTSGRNTGELFF
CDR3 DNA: TGTGCCAGTACCCCTCGGGGGGTCACTAGCGGGAGAAATACCGGGGAGCTGTTTTTT

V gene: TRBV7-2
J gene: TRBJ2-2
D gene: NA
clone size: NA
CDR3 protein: CASSPTGGSTGELFF
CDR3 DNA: TGTGCCAGCAGCCCCACCGGGGGTTCCACCGGGGAGCTGTTTTTT

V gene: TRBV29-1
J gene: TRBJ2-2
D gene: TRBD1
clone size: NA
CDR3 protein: CSVGKEGTGATNTGELFF
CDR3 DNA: TGCAGCGTTGGGAAGGAGGGGACAGGGGCTACGAACACCGGGGAGCTGTTTTTT